This T cell receptor beta chain was sequenced during a study of technical replicates of blood from a few donors. Clones were read by immunoSEQ multiplex PCR, and TCRdb kept only the in-frame ones, dropping some. The sample holds about 73,000 clones, approximately 93% seen once. Germline V lookup: CDR1 SGHNT, CDR2 YYREEE (reference sequence). V shed 5 bases and J 5 bases; nucleotides not matched to a gene: 5. The CDR3 consists of 15 residues. The V gene is TRBV5-4, the J gene TRBJ2-2, with 11 positions matching TRBD2. Sequencing was carried out using T cells isolated from PBMCs. This sequence originates from a human donor in good health. The CDR3: CASRRRLAGTGELFF. CDR3 DNA: TGTGCCAGCAGACGGCGACTAGCGGGGACCGGGGAGCTGTTTTTT. The full variable domain, its missing parts supplied by reference TRBV5-4 and TRBJ2-2, is ETGVTQSPTHLIKTRGQQVTLRCSSQSGHNTVSWYQQALGQGPQFIFQYYREEENGRGNFPPRFSGLQFPNYSSELNVNALELDDSALYLCASRRRLAGTGELFFGEGSRLTVL.